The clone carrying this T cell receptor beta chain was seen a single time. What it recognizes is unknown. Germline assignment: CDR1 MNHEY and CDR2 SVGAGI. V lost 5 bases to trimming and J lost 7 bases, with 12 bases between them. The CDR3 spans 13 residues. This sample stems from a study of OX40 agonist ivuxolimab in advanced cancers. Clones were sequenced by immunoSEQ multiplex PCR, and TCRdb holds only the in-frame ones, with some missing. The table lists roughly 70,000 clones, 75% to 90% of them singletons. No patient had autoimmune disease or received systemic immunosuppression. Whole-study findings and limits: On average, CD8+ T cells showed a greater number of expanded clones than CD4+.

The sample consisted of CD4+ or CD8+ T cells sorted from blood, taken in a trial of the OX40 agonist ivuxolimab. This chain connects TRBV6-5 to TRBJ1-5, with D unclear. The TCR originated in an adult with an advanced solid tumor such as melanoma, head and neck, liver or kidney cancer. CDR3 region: CASSRRSGQPQHF. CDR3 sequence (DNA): TGTGCCAGCAGTCGCCGGAGCGGGCAGCCCCAGCATTTT.